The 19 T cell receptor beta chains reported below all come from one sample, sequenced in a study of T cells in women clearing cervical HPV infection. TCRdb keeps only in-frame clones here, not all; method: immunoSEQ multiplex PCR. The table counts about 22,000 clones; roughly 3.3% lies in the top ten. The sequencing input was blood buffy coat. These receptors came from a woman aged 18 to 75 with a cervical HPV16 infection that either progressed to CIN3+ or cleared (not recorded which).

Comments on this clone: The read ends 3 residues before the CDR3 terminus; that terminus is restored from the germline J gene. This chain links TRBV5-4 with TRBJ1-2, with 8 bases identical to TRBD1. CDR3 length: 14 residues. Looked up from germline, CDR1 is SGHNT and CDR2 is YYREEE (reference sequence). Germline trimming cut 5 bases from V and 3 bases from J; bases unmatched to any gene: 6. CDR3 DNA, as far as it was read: TGTGCCAGCAGTTCGGGACAGGTTCACTATGGC. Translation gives CASSSGQVHYG. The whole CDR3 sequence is CASSSGQVHYGYTF. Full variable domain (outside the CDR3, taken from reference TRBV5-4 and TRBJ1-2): ETGVTQSPTHLIKTRGQQVTLRCSSQSGHNTVSWYQQALGQGPQFIFQYYREEENGRGNFPPRFSGLQFPNYSSELNVNALELDDSALYLCASSSGQVHYGYTFGSGTRLTVV.

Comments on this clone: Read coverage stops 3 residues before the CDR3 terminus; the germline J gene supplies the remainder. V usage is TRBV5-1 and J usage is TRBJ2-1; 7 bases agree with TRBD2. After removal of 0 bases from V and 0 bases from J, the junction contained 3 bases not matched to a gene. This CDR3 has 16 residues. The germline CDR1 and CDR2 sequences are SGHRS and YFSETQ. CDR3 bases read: TGCGCCAGCAGCTTGGACCCTAGCGGCTCCTACAATGAG. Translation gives CASSLDPSGSYNE. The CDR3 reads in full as CASSLDPSGSYNEQFF.

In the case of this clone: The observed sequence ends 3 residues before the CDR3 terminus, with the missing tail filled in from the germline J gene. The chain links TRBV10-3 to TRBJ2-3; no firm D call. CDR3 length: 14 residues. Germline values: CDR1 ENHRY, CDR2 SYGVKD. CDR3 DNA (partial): TGTGCCATCAGTGCTAGATTGCCCCTCGATTCG. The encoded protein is CAISARLPLDS. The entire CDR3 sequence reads CAISARLPLDSQYF.

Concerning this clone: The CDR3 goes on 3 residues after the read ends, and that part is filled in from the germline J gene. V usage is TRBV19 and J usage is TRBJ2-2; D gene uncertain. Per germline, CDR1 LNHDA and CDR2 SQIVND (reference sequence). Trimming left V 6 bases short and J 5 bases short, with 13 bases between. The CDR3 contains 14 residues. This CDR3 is CASRFKLETGELFF. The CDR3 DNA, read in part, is TGTGCCAGTAGGTTTAAGTTAGAGACCGGGGAG.

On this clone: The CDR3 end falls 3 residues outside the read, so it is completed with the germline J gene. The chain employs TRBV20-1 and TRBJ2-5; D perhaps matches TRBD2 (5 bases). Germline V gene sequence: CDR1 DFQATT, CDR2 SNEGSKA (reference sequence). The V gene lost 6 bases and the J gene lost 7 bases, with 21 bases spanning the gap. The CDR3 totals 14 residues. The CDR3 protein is CSALGQAQDGTQYF. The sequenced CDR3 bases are TGCAGTGCACTAGGGCAGGCTCAGGATGGGACC.

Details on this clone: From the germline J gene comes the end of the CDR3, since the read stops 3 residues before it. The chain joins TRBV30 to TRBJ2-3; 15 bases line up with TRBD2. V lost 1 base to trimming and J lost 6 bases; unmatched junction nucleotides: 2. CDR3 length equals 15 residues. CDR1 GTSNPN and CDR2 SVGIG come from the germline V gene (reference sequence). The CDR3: CAWSGGLAGGDTQYF. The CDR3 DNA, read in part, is TGTGCCTGGAGTGGTGGACTAGCGGGAGGGGATACG.

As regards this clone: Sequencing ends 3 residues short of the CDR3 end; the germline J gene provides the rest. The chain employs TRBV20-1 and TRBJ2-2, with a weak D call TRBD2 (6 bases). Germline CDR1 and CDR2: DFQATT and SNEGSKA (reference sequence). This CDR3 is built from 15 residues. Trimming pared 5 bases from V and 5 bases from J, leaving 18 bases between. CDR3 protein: CSAPFGAGQTGELFF. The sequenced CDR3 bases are TGCAGTGCTCCATTCGGAGCGGGTCAGACCGGGGAG.

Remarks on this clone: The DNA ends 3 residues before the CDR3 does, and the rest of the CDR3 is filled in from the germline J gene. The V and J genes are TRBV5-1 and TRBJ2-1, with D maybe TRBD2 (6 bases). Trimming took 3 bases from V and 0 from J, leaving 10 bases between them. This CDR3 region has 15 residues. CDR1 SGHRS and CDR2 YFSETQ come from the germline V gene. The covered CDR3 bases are TGCGCCAGCAGCTCCGGGACTCCCTCCTACAATGAG. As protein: CASSSGTPSYNE. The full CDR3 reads CASSSGTPSYNEQFF. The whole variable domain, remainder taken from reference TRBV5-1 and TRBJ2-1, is KAGVTQTPRYLIKTRGQQVTLSCSPISGHRSVSWYQQTPGQGLQFLFEYFSETQRNKGNFPGRFSGRQFSNSRSEMNVSTLELGDSALYLCASSSGTPSYNEQFFGPGTRLTVL.

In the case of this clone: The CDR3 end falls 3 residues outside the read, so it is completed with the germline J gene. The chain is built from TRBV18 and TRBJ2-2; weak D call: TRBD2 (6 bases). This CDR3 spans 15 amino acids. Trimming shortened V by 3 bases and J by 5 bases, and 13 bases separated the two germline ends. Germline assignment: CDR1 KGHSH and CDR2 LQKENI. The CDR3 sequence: CASSPSGDFTGELFF. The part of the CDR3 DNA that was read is TGTGCCAGCTCACCGTCGGGGGATTTTACCGGGGAG.

Partial CDR3 DNA: TGTGCCTGGAGTGGACGAACTAGCGGGAGAGGGTCCTACAATGAG. Translation gives CAWSGRTSGRGSYNE. The entire CDR3 protein is CAWSGRTSGRGSYNEQFF. The chain links TRBV30 to TRBJ2-1; 11 bases match TRBD2. The read falls 3 residues short of the CDR3 end, and the missing part is taken from the germline J gene. Germline V gene sequence: CDR1 GTSNPN, CDR2 SVGIG (reference sequence). This CDR3 is 18 amino acids long. V dropped 1 base and J dropped 1; count of bases not matched to a gene: 9.

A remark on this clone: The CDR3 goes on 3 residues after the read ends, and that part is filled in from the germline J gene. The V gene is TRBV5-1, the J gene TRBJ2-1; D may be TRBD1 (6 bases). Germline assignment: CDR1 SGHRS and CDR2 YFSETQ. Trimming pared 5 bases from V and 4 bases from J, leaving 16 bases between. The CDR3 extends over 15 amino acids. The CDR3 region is CASSFSGVGYNEQFF. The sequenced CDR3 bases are TGCGCCAGCAGTTTTTCAGGGGTAGGGTACAATGAG.

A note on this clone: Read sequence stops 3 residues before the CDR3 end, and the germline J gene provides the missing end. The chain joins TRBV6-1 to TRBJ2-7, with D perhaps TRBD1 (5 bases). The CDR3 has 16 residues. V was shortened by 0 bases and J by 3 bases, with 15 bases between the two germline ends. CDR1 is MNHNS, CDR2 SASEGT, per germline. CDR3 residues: CASSEALPRAGYEQYF. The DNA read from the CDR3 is TGTGCCAGCAGTGAAGCGCTTCCCAGGGCCGGCTACGAG.

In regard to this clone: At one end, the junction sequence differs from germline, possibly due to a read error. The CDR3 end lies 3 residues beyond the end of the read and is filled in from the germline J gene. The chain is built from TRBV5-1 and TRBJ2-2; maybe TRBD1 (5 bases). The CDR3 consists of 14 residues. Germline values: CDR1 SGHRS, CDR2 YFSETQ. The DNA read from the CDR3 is TGCTCCAGCAGCTTAAGTGCAGGGACCGGGGAG. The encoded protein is CSSSLSAGTGE. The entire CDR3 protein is CSSSLSAGTGELFF.

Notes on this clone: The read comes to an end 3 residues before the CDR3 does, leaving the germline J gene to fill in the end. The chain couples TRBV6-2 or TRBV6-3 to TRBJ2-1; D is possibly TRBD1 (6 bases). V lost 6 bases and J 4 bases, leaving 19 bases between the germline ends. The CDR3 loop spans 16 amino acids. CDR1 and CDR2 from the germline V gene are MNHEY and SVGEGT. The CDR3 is CASSLPWDNLYNEQFF. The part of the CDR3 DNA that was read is TGTGCCAGCAGCCTCCCGTGGGACAACCTTTACAATGAG.

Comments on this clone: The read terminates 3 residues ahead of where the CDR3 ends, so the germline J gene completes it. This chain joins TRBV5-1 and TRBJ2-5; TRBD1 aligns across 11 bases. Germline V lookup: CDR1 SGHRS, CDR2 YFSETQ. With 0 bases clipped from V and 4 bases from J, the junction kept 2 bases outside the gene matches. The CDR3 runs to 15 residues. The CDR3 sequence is CASSLGTGGGETQYF. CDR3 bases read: TGCGCCAGCAGCTTGGGGACAGGGGGCGGAGAGACC.

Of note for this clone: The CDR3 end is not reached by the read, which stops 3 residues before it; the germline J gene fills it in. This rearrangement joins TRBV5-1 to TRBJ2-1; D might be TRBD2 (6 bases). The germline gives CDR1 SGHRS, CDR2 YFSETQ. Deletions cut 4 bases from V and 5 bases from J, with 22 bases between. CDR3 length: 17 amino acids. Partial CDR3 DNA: TGCGCCAGCAGCCCTACTCCCGGGAGCGGGCAGAACAATGAG. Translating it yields CASSPTPGSGQNNE. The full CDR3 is CASSPTPGSGQNNEQFF.

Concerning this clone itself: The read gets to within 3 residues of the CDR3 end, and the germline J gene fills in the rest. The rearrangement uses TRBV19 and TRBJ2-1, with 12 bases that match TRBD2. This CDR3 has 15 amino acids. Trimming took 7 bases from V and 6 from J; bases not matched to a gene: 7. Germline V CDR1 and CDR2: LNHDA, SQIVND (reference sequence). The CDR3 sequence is CASTKTSGRSNEQFF. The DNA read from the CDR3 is TGTGCCAGTACCAAGACTAGCGGGAGAAGCAATGAG.

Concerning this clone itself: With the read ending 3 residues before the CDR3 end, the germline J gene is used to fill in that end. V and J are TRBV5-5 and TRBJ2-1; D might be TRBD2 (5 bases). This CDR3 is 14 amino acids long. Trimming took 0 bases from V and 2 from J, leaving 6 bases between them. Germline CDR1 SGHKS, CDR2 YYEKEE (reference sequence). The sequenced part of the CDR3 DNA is TGTGCCAGCAGCTTGGCCGGGGCCTACAATGAG. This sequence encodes CASSLAGAYNE. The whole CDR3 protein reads CASSLAGAYNEQFF.

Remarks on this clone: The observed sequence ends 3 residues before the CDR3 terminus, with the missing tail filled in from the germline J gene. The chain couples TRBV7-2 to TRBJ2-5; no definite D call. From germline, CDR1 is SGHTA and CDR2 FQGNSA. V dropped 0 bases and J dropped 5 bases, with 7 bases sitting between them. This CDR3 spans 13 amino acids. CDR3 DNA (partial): TGTGCCAGCAGCTTAGCGCTCGGGGAGACC. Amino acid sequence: CASSLALGET. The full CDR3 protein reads CASSLALGETQYF.